These T cell receptor beta chains were read from a single sample in a study of blood T cell repertoires in COVID-19. Sequencing was performed with immunoSEQ multiplex PCR; in TCRdb, only in-frame clones are kept and a portion is missing. The sample lists about 73,000 clones, 83% occurring once. The sample comprised peripheral blood. All receptors derive from a woman aged 60-75 years with acute or convalescent COVID-19. Both conserved end residues are part of each CDR3. The D gene is left open where the match is weak. For some rows the clone size is stated as once, few or many, or as a class when expanded; others skip it.

>NA|NA|TRBJ1-6|TRBV6-5
CASSYSRGGRNSPLHF
TGTGCCAGCAGTTACTCGAGAGGGGGTCGAAATTCACCCCTCCACTTT
>NA|NA|TRBJ1-2|TRBV29-1
CSVEEGGRGYTF
TGCAGCGTTGAAGAGGGGGGGCGCGGCTACACCTTC
>NA|TRBD1|TRBJ1-6|TRBV2
CASSTPWGQGAGSPLHF
TGTGCCAGCAGTACCCCCTGGGGACAGGGGGCCGGGTCACCCCTCCACTTT
>few|TRBD1|TRBJ1-2|TRBV5-1
CASSSGTVGFYGYTF
TGCGCCAGCAGCTCCGGGACAGTAGGATTCTATGGCTACACCTTC
>NA|NA|TRBJ1-3|TRBV5-1
CASSLGLSSSGNTIYF
TGCGCCAGCAGCTTGGGACTGAGCAGCTCTGGAAACACCATATATTTT
>NA|TRBD1|TRBJ1-2|TRBV7-2
CASSLKGGTVTYGYTF
TGTGCCAGCAGCTTAAAAGGCGGGACAGTTACTTATGGCTACACCTTC
>few|NA|TRBJ1-4|TRBV2
CASRGQGKLFF
TGTGCCAGCCGGGGTCAGGGGAAACTGTTTTTT
>NA|TRBD1|TRBJ1-5|TRBV27
CASRSGQGVSGNQPQHF
TGTGCCAGCAGATCGGGACAGGGCGTTAGTGGCAATCAGCCCCAGCATTTT
>once|NA|TRBJ1-6|TRBV5-6
CASSLVEWGDNSPLHF
TGTGCCAGCAGCTTGGTTGAGTGGGGCGATAATTCACCCCTCCACTTT
>NA|TRBD1|TRBJ1-2|TRBV12-3/TRBV12-4
CASRARDRGYTF
TGTGCCAGCAGAGCTAGGGACAGGGGCTACACCTTC
>NA|TRBD1|TRBJ2-7|TRBV18
CASSPRTGSSYEQYF
TGTGCCAGCTCACCCCGGACAGGGAGCTCCTACGAGCAGTACTTC
>NA|NA|TRBJ1-1|TRBV6-5
CASTPGLPNTEAFF
TGTGCCAGCACCCCGGGACTTCCGAACACTGAAGCTTTCTTT
>NA|NA|TRBJ1-2|TRBV30
CAWSVMSGGYGYTF
TGTGCCTGGAGTGTAATGTCCGGGGGCTATGGCTACACCTTC
>NA|NA|TRBJ1-3|TRBV9
CASSVRGGNTIYF
TGTGCCAGCAGCGTCAGGGGTGGAAACACCATATATTTT
>NA|NA|TRBJ2-6|TRBV5-1
CASSKAGASGVLTF
TGCGCCAGCAGTAAGGCAGGGGCCTCGGGTGTCCTGACTTTC
>NA|TRBD1|TRBJ1-1|TRBV24-1
CATAGQGRDTEAFF
TGTGCCACCGCGGGACAGGGCAGGGACACTGAAGCTTTCTTT